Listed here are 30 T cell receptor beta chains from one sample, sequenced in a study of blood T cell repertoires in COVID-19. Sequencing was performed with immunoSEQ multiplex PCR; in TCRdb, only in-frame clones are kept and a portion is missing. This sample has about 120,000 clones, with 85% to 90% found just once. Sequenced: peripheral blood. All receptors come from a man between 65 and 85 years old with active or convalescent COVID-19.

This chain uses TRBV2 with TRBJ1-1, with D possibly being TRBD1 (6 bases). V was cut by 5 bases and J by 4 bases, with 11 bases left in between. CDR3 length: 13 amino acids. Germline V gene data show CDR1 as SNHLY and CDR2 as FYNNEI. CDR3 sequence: CASSQQGTTEAFF. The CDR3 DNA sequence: TGTGCCAGCAGTCAACAGGGAACCACTGAAGCTTTCTTT. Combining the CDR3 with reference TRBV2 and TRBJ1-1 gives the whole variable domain EPEVTQTPSHQVTQMGQEVILRCVPISNHLYFYWYRQILGQKVEFLVSFYNNEISEKSEIFDDQFSVERPDGSNFTLKIRSTKLEDSAMYFCASSQQGTTEAFFGQGTRLTVV.

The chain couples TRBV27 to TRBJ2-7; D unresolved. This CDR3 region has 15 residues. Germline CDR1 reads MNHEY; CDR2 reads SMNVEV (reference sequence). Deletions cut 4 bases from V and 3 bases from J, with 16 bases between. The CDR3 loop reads CASSSRPGRFYEQYF. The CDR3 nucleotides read TGTGCCAGCAGTTCTCGGCCAGGTCGGTTCTACGAGCAGTACTTC.

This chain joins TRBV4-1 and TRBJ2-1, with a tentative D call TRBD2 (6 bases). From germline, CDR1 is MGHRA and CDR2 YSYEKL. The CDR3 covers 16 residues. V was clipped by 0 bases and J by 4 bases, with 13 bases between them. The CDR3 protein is CASSQDRAGSYNEQFF. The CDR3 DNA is TGCGCCAGCAGCCAAGATCGGGCGGGGTCATACAATGAGCAGTTCTTC.

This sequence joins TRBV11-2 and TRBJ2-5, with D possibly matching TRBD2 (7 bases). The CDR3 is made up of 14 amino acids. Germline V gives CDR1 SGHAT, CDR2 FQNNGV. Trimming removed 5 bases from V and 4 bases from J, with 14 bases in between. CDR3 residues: CASSPGGGRETQYF. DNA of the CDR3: TGTGCCAGCAGCCCTGGCGGGGGCAGAGAGACCCAGTACTTC.

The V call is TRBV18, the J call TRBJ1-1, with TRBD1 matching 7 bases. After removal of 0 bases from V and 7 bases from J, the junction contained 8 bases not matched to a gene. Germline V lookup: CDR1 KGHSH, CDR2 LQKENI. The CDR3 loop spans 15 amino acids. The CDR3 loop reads CASSPPARGRDEAFF. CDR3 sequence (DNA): TGTGCCAGCTCACCACCGGCCAGGGGGAGAGATGAAGCTTTCTTT.

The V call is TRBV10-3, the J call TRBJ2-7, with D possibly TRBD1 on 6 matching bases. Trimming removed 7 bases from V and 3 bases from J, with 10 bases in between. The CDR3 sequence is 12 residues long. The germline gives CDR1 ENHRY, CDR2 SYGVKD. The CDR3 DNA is TGTGCCATCACAGAGGGGGACTACGAGCAGTACTTC. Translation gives CAITEGDYEQYF.

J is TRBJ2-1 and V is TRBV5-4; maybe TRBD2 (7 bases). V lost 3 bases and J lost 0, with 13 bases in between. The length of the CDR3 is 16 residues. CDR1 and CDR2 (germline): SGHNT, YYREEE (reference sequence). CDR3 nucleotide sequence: TGTGCCAGCAGCTCTGGGGGCGGGAGCTCCTACAATGAGCAGTTCTTC. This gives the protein CASSSGGGSSYNEQFF.

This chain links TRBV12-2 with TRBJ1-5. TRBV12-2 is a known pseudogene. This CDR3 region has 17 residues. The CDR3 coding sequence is TGTGCAAGTCGCTTAGCGCGTCGAGGGATTAGCAATCAGCCCCAGCATTTT. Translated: CASRLARRGISNQPQHF.

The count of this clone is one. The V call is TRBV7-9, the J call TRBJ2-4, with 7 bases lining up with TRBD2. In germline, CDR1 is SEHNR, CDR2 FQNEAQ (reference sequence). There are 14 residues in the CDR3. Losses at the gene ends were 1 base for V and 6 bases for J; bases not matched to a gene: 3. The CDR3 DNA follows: TGTGCCAGCAGCTTAGATACTAGCGTAAACATTCAGTACTTC. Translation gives CASSLDTSVNIQYF. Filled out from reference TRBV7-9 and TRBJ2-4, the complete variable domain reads DTGVSQNPRHKITKRGQNVTFRCDPISEHNRLYWYRQTLGQGPEFLTYFQNEAQLEKSRLLSDRFSAERPKGSFSTLEIQRTEQGDSAMYLCASSLDTSVNIQYFGAGTRLSVL.

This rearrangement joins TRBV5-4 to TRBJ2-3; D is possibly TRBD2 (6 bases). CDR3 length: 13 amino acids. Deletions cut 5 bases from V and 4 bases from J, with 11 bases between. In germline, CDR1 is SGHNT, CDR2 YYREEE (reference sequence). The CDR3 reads CASRLLAADTQYF. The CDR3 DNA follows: TGTGCCAGCAGATTACTAGCAGCAGATACGCAGTATTTT.

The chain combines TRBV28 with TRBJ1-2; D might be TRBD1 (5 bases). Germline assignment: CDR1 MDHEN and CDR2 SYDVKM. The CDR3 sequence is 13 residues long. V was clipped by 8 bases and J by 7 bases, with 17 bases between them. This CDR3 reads CASGLGQGSGYTF. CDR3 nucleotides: TGTGCCAGCGGGTTAGGGCAGGGAAGTGGCTACACCTTC.

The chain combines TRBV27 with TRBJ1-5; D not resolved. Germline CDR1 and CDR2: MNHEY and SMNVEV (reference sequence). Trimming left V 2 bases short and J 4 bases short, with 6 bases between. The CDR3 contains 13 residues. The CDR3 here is CASSLAGNQPQHF. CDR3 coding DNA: TGTGCCAGCAGTTTAGCGGGGAATCAGCCCCAGCATTTT.

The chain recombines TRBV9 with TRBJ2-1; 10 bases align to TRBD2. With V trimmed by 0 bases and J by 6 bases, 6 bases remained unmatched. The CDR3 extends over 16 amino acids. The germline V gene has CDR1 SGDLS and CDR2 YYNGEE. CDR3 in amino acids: CASSVVTSGWVNEQFF. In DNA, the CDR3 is TGTGCCAGCAGCGTAGTGACTAGCGGGTGGGTCAATGAGCAGTTCTTC.

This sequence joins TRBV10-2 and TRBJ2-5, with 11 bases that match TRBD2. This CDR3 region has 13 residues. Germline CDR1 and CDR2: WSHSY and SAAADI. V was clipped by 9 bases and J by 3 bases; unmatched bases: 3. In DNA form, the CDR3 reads TGCGCCAGTAAACTAGCGGGAGAAGAGACCCAGTACTTC. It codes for CASKLAGEETQYF.

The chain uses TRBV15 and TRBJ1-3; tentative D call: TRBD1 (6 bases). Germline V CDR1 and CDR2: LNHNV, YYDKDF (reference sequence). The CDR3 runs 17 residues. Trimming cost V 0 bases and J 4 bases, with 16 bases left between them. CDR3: CATSRDQAGVTGNTIYF. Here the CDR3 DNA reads TGTGCCACCAGCAGAGATCAGGCAGGGGTTACCGGAAACACCATATATTTT.

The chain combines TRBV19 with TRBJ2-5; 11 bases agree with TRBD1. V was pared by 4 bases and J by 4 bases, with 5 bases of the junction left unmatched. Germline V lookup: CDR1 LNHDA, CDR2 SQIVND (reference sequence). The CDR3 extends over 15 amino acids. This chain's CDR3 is CASSTSDRGLETQYF. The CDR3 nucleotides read TGTGCCAGTAGTACCTCGGACAGGGGGCTAGAGACCCAGTACTTC.

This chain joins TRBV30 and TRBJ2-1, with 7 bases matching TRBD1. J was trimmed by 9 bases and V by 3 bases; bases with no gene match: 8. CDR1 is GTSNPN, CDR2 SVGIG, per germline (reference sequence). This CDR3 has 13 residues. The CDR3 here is CAWSRRGPGEQFF. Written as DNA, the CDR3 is TGTGCCTGGAGCCGTAGGGGGCCCGGTGAGCAGTTCTTC.

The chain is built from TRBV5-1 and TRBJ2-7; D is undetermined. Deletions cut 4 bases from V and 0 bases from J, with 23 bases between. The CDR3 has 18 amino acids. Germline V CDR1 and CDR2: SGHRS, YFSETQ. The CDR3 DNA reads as TGCGCCAGCAGCCCGTATACCGCGACACTCAGCAGCTCCTACGAGCAGTACTTC. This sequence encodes CASSPYTATLSSSYEQYF. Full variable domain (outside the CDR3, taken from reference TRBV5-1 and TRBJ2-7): KAGVTQTPRYLIKTRGQQVTLSCSPISGHRSVSWYQQTPGQGLQFLFEYFSETQRNKGNFPGRFSGRQFSNSRSEMNVSTLELGDSALYLCASSPYTATLSSSYEQYFGPGTRLTVT.

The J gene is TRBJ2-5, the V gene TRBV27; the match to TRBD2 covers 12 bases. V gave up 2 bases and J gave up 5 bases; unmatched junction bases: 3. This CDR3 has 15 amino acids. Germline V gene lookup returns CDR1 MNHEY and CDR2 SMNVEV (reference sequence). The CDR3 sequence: CASSLLAGGLETQYF. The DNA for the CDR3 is TGTGCCAGCAGTTTACTAGCGGGAGGGCTTGAGACCCAGTACTTC.

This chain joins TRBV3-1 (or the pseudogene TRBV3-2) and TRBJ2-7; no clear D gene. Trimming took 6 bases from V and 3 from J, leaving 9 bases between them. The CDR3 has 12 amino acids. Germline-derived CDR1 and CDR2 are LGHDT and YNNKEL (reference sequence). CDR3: CASSFESYEQYF. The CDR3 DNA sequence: TGTGCCAGCAGTTTTGAGAGCTACGAGCAGTACTTC.

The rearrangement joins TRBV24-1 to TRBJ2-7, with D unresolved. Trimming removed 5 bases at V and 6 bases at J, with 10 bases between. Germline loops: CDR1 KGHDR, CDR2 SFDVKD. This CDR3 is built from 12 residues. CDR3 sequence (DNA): TGTGCCACCAGTGGTAATAGCCCCGAGCAGTACTTC. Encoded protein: CATSGNSPEQYF.

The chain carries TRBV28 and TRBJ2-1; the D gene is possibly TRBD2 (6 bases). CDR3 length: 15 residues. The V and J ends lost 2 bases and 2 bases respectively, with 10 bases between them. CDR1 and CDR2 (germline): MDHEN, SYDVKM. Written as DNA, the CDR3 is TGTGCCAGCAGTTTAACTAGCCCTGCCTACAATGAGCAGTTCTTC. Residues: CASSLTSPAYNEQFF.

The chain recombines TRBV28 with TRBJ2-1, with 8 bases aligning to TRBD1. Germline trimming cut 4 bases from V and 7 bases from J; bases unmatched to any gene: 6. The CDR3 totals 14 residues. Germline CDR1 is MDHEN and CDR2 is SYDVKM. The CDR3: CASSWRTGRNEQFF. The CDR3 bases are TGTGCCAGCAGTTGGAGGACAGGGAGGAATGAGCAGTTCTTC.

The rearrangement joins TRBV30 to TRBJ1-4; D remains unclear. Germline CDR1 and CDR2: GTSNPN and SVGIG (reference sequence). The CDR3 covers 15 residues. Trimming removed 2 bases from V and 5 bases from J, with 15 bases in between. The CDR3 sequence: CAWSSPPRGNEKLFF. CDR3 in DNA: TGTGCCTGGAGTTCCCCCCCCCGGGGAAATGAAAAACTGTTTTTT.

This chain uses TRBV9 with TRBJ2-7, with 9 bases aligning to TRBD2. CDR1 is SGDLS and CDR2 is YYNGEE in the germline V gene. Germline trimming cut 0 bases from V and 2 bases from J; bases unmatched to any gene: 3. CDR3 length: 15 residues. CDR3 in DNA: TGTGCCAGCAGCGTAGGATCTAGCGGGGCCTACGAGCAGTACTTC. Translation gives CASSVGSSGAYEQYF. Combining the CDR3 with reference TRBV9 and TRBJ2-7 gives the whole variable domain DSGVTQTPKHLITATGQRVTLRCSPRSGDLSVYWYQQSLDQGLQFLIQYYNGEERAKGNILERFSAQQFPDLHSELNLSSLELGDSALYFCASSVGSSGAYEQYFGPGTRLTVT.

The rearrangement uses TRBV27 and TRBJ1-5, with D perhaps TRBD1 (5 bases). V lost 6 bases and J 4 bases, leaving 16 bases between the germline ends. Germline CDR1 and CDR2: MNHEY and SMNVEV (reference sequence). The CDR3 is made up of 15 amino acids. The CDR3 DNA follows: TGTGCCAGCAGATCCGACCCCAGGGCAAATCAGCCCCAGCATTTT. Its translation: CASRSDPRANQPQHF.

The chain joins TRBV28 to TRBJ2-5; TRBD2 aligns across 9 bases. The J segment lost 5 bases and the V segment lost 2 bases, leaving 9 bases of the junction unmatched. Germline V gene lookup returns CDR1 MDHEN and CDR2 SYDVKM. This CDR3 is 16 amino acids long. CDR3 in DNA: TGTGCCAGCAGTTTACCCGGGACTAGCCTGTTGGAGACCCAGTACTTC. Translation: CASSLPGTSLLETQYF.

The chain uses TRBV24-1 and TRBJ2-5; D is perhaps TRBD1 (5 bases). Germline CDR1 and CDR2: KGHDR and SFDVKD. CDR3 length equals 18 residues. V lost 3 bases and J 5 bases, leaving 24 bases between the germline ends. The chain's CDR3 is CATSDPDPGPGKWETQYF. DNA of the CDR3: TGTGCCACCAGTGATCCGGATCCAGGGCCAGGGAAATGGGAGACCCAGTACTTC.

The CDR3 DNA sequence: TGTGCCAGCAGCAAAGGACAGTATAGCAATCAGCCCCAGCATTTT. Amino acid sequence: CASSKGQYSNQPQHF. J is TRBJ1-5 and V is TRBV21-1; the table's D call, TRBD1, was not checked against the DNA. TRBV21-1 is an annotated pseudogene. The CDR3 covers 15 residues.

The DNA for the CDR3 is TGTGCCAGCATTAAAAACAGGGGAAACTCTCTGGGAAACACCATATATTTT. It specifies CASIKNRGNSLGNTIYF. The genes are TRBV21-1 and TRBJ1-3; the table's D call of TRBD1 was not tested on the DNA. TRBV21-1 is an annotated pseudogene. The CDR3 loop spans 17 amino acids.